A selection of T cell receptor beta chains follows, all from one sample in a study of blood T cell repertoires in COVID-19. Produced via immunoSEQ multiplex PCR; TCRdb's table is partial and in-frame only. Of approximately 280,000 clones in the sample, 82% were seen once. Material for sequencing was PBMCs or T cells enriched from blood (not recorded which). The receptor source for this set is a man aged 35-49 years who had been exposed to COVID-19. Each CDR3 is given with its conserved first and last residue. A D gene is named only where the DNA matches it firmly. The size of a clone is reported for some rows only, either as once, few or many, or as a class for expanded clones.

clone_size j_call d_call v_call cdr3_nt cdr3_aa
- TRBJ2-1 TRBD2 TRBV5-4 TGTGCCAGCACCCCTGGGGGGAGGGTTGGGTACAATGAGCAGTTCTTC CASTPGGRVGYNEQFF
- TRBJ2-7 - TRBV27 TGTGCCAGCAGTTTCTTGACTAAACCCTACGAGCAGTACTTC CASSFLTKPYEQYF
- TRBJ2-1 TRBD1 TRBV5-1 TGCGCCAGCAGCAGGGGACAGGCAAGCTCCTACAATGAGCAGTTCTTC CASSRGQASSYNEQFF
- TRBJ1-2 TRBD1 TRBV6-5 TGTGCCAGCAGTTACTCGGGACAGGTCGGCTATGGCTACACCTTC CASSYSGQVGYGYTF
once TRBJ2-1 - TRBV2 TGTGCCAACAGTGTTAGCTCCTACAATGAGCAGTTCTTC CANSVSSYNEQFF
few TRBJ1-5 - TRBV6-5 TGTGCCAGCAGTTACGGGCCGCAGTCGCCCCAGCATTTT CASSYGPQSPQHF
- TRBJ2-3 TRBD2 TRBV27 TGTGCCAGCAGTACCGGACTAGCGGATTACACAGATACGCAGTATTTT CASSTGLADYTDTQYF
- TRBJ1-2 TRBD1 TRBV6-5 TGTGCCAGCAGTCTCGACAGGGGGCCATCCTATGGCTACACCTTC CASSLDRGPSYGYTF
- TRBJ1-2 - TRBV19 TGTGCCAGTAGAGAAGACAGCTACTATGGCTACACCTTC CASREDSYYGYTF
- TRBJ2-7 - TRBV5-1 TGCGCCAGCAGCGCGACACGGATTTCCTACGAGCAGTACTTC CASSATRISYEQYF
- TRBJ2-7 - TRBV7-9 TGTGCCAGCAGCTTAGGGACAGGGAGAGGACTAGGCTACGAGCAGTACTTC CASSLGTGRGLGYEQYF
- TRBJ2-1 TRBD2 TRBV5-1 TGCGCCAGCAGCTCTGAAATAGCGGGAATAGAGGTCTTC CASSSEIAGIEVF
- TRBJ2-6 TRBD1 TRBV9 TGTGCCAGCGCCGGGACAGGGTCTGATGGGGCCAACGTCCTGACTTTC CASAGTGSDGANVLTF
- TRBJ2-2 - TRBV5-8 TGTGCCAGCAGCTTCTCCGAACTAACCGGGGAGCTGTTTTTT CASSFSELTGELFF
- TRBJ2-7 - TRBV10-3 TGTGCCATCAGTGATTCGAACGGGAAGTACGAGCAGTACTTC CAISDSNGKYEQYF
- TRBJ2-2 - TRBV19 TGTGCCAGTAGTATTAGCGGCCCGAACACCGGGGAGCTGTTTTTT CASSISGPNTGELFF
- TRBJ2-3 - TRBV19 TGTGCCAGTAGGGGGCAGAGCACAGATACGCAGTATTTT CASRGQSTDTQYF
few TRBJ2-2 - TRBV18 TGTATGTGCAAGCGAGCGAACACCGGGGAGCTGTTTTTT CMCKRANTGELFF
- TRBJ2-1 TRBD1 TRBV6-2/TRBV6-3 TGTGCCAGCAGCCTAGACAGGGGAAGATCCTACAATGAGCAGTTCTTC CASSLDRGRSYNEQFF
- TRBJ1-1 TRBD1 TRBV10-3 TGTGCCATCAGTCCAGGACCGGGACAGGGAAAGAACACTGAAGCTTTCTTT CAISPGPGQGKNTEAFF
- TRBJ2-2 TRBD2 TRBV6-6 TGTGCCAGCAGTTACAGACTAGCCACCTCCGGGGAGCTGTTTTTT CASSYRLATSGELFF
- TRBJ2-2 TRBD1 TRBV7-9 TGTGCCAGCAGCTCCGCGCCGGGACAGGGGTTAGCCGGGGAGCTGTTTTTT CASSSAPGQGLAGELFF
- TRBJ1-3 - TRBV3-1/TRBV3-2 TGTGCCAGCAGCCAAGGGATGGCAGGGGCGGGAAACACCATATATTTT CASSQGMAGAGNTIYF
- TRBJ1-1 - TRBV29-1 TGCAGCGTTCTTACTTTAGGGGGGAACACTGAAGCTTTCTTT CSVLTLGGNTEAFF
- TRBJ2-3 - TRBV7-9 TGTGCCAGCATTCCGGAGGCCGGGGATACGCAGTATTTT CASIPEAGDTQYF
- TRBJ2-7 - TRBV5-1 TGCGCCAGCAGTCGTGACAGCAACCCCTCTTACGAGCAGTACTTC CASSRDSNPSYEQYF
- TRBJ1-1 - TRBV11-1 TGTGCCAGCAGCTTGGATACAGGTACCACTGAAGCTTTCTTT CASSLDTGTTEAFF